These 19 T cell receptor beta chains originate from one sample sequenced in a study of blood T cells in healthy people across ages. The use of a sample-barcoded 5' primer and a J-beta primer mix characterized a second PCR of roughly 6 to 12 cycles. Via MiXCR, TCRdb re-called the 5' RACE reads, giving one row per CDR3 protein. The sample holds hundreds of thousands of distinct CDR3 sequences, roughly 56% seen once. Sample: blood. The receptor source for this set is a man in his forties in good health.

This clonotype was recorded a few times. The rearrangement joins TRBV7-3 to TRBJ2-1, with 9 nucleotides matching TRBD1. V shed 2 bases, J shed 8 bases, and the junction held 13 bases outside the gene matches. There are 17 residues in the CDR3. Per the germline V gene, CDR1 is SGHTA and CDR2 is FQGTGA. The CDR3 coding sequence is TGTGCCAGCAGCTTATTAGGTGGGACAGGGTTGAACCATGAGCAGTTCTTC. This sequence encodes CASSLLGGTGLNHEQFF. Looking up the rest from reference TRBV7-3 and TRBJ2-1 gives the full variable domain: GAGVSQTPSNKVTEKGKYVELRCDPISGHTALYWYRQSLGQGPEFLIYFQGTGAADDSGLPNDRFFAVRPEGSVSTLKIQRTERGDSAVYLCASSLLGGTGLNHEQFFGPGTRLTVL.

This clonotype was counted many times. This chain joins TRBV20-1 and TRBJ2-7; a possible D gene is TRBD2 (6 bases). Germline V CDR1 and CDR2: DFQATT, SNEGSKA (reference sequence). Trimming left V 5 bases short and J 5 bases short, with 16 bases between. The CDR3 runs 13 residues. This CDR3 is CSAPGKGGNEQYF. The DNA of the CDR3 is TGCAGTGCTCCCGGGAAGGGCGGGAACGAGCAGTACTTC.

The genes are TRBV7-9 and TRBJ2-7, with 12 bases that match TRBD1. Trimming removed 4 bases from V and 4 bases from J; junction bases left unmatched: 5. Per the germline V gene, CDR1 is SEHNR and CDR2 is FQNEAQ (reference sequence). CDR3 length: 15 amino acids. The CDR3 region has the DNA TGTGCCAGCAGCTCCGGGACAGGGGGCAGGTACGAGCAGTACTTC. It is translated as CASSSGTGGRYEQYF.

This clonotype was observed once. The genes are TRBV9 and TRBJ2-7; 9 nucleotides match TRBD1. V shed 1 base and J 7 bases; nucleotides not matched to a gene: 12. The CDR3 has 16 residues. The germline CDR1 and CDR2 sequences are SGDLS and YYNGEE. CDR3 residues: CASSVRGDRARNEQYF. CDR3 DNA: TGTGCCAGCAGCGTAAGAGGGGACAGGGCGAGGAATGAGCAGTACTTC.

The CDR3 DNA is TGTGCCAGCAGCTTTGACAGGGCCGAGCAGTACTTC. Amino acid sequence: CASSFDRAEQYF. The chain is built from TRBV7-9 and TRBJ2-7; 7 positions match TRBD1. Trimming took 3 bases from V and 6 from J; bases not matched to a gene: 2. The CDR3 runs to 12 residues. Germline CDR1 is SEHNR and CDR2 is FQNEAQ (reference sequence).

This clonotype was counted only a few times. CDR3 region: CASSLVGRTEAFF. CDR3 nucleotides: TGTGCCAGCAGCTTAGTGGGGAGGACTGAAGCTTTCTTT. The chain is built from TRBV7-2 and TRBJ1-1; D not resolved. V was clipped by 1 base and J by 5 bases, with 8 bases between them. CDR3 size: 13 residues. Germline CDR1 and CDR2: SGHTA and FQGNSA.

The chain links TRBV28 to TRBJ1-1; D perhaps matches TRBD1 (5 bases). CDR3 length: 12 amino acids. Germline V lookup: CDR1 MDHEN, CDR2 SYDVKM. The CDR3 region is CGHRRMNTEAFF. DNA for the CDR3: TGTGGTCACAGGAGGATGAACACTGAAGCTTTCTTT.

The chain recombines TRBV10-3 with TRBJ2-3; D perhaps matches TRBD2 (6 bases). Per germline, CDR1 ENHRY and CDR2 SYGVKD. Trimming took off 10 bases at V and 0 bases at J, with 14 bases between the two ends. This CDR3 has 14 residues. Here the CDR3 DNA reads TGTGCCACAACGCCCCGGGAGAGCACAGATACGCAGTATTTT. This sequence encodes CATTPRESTDTQYF.

The rearrangement links TRBV28 to TRBJ2-1, with 9 positions matching TRBD2. Germline CDR1 MDHEN, CDR2 SYDVKM. Trimming removed 8 bases from V and 5 bases from J; junction bases left unmatched: 10. CDR3 length: 15 amino acids. The CDR3 coding sequence is TGTGCCAGCTATGATGGACTAGCGCCTAACAATGAGCAGTTCTTC. As protein: CASYDGLAPNNEQFF. Full variable domain (rest looked up from reference TRBV28 and TRBJ2-1): DVKVTQSSRYLVKRTGEKVFLECVQDMDHENMFWYRQDPGLGLRLIYFSYDVKMKEKGDIPEGYSVSREKKERFSLILESASTNQTSMYLCASYDGLAPNNEQFFGPGTRLTVL.

In nucleotides, the CDR3 is TGTGCCAGCAGCGTTGGTCGGACAGGGTGGGAAGCTTTCTTT. Translation: CASSVGRTGWEAFF. V and J are TRBV7-2 and TRBJ1-1, with 8 nucleotides matching TRBD1. Germline CDR1 is SGHTA and CDR2 is FQGNSA. Losses at the gene ends were 5 bases for V and 8 bases for J; bases not matched to a gene: 10. The CDR3 spans 14 residues.

CDR3 in amino acids: CASSYSSETQYF. CDR3 in DNA: TGTGCCAGCAGTTACTCGTCAGAGACCCAGTACTTC. This chain uses TRBV6-2 or TRBV6-3 with TRBJ2-5; D unresolved. From germline, CDR1 is MNHEY and CDR2 SVGEGT. The CDR3 is 12 amino acids. V lost 0 bases, J lost 4 bases, and 3 bases lay in between.

The chain carries TRBV4-1 and TRBJ1-6; unclear D gene. Trimming removed 0 bases from V and 4 bases from J, with 4 bases in between. Germline values: CDR1 MGHRA, CDR2 YSYEKL. CDR3 length equals 14 residues. CDR3: CASSQDRYNSPLHF. In DNA, the CDR3 is TGCGCCAGCAGCCAAGACAGGTATAATTCACCCCTCCACTTT.

The chain is built from TRBV6-2 or TRBV6-3 and TRBJ2-7, with TRBD2 matching over 11 bases. Trimming at V came to 6 bases and at J to 5 bases, leaving 9 bases not matched to a gene. CDR1 and CDR2 from the germline V gene are MNHEY and SVGEGT. This CDR3 comprises 15 residues. The CDR3 DNA reads TGTGCCAGCAGCCCCCCTACTAGCGGGAGAAACGAGCAGTACTTC. This sequence encodes CASSPPTSGRNEQYF.

The V call is TRBV6-5, the J call TRBJ2-5, with D uncertain. Germline values: CDR1 MNHEY, CDR2 SVGAGI. This CDR3 comprises 14 residues. V lost 5 bases, J lost 4 bases, and 14 bases lay in between. This CDR3 reads CASSPLTIPETQYF. As DNA, the CDR3 is TGTGCCAGCAGTCCTCTGACAATTCCAGAGACCCAGTACTTC.

DNA for the CDR3: TGTGCCAGCGGTCCAGTCTCCTACGAGCAGTACTTC. Amino acid sequence: CASGPVSYEQYF. The genes are TRBV2 and TRBJ2-5; D is ambiguous. Judging by the DNA end, TRBJ2-7 fits better; the J call may be wrong. The CDR3 has 12 residues. Germline loops: CDR1 SNHLY, CDR2 FYNNEI.

This clonotype has only a few counts. V usage is TRBV7-2 and J usage is TRBJ2-1; 13 bases line up with TRBD2. The V and J ends lost 5 bases and 0 bases, in that order; junction bases with no gene match: 10. CDR1 and CDR2 (germline): SGHTA, FQGNSA. The CDR3 loop spans 19 amino acids. This CDR3 is CASSRLAGGPGSSYNEQFF. The CDR3 region has the DNA TGTGCCAGCAGCCGACTAGCGGGAGGACCCGGCAGCTCCTACAATGAGCAGTTCTTC.

The rearrangement uses TRBV3-1 and TRBJ2-6; a possible D gene is TRBD1 (5 bases). Trimming left V 1 base short and J 13 bases short, with 14 bases between. CDR3 size: 14 residues. Germline V gene data show CDR1 as LGHDT and CDR2 as YNNKEL (reference sequence). CDR3 DNA sequence: TGTGCCAGCAGCCAAGCAAGAGGACAATCGGTCCTGACTTTC. This sequence encodes CASSQARGQSVLTF.

This rearrangement joins TRBV25-1 to TRBJ1-5; D is perhaps TRBD1 (5 bases). Germline lookup yields CDR1 MGHDK and CDR2 SYGVNS. This CDR3 is built from 13 residues. V was shortened by 2 bases and J by 7 bases, with 9 bases between the two germline ends. CDR3 protein: CASSERGGQPQHF. DNA of the CDR3: TGTGCCAGCAGTGAACGCGGGGGACAGCCCCAGCATTTT.

The chain joins TRBV2 to TRBJ2-5; 13 bases are shared with TRBD2. The CDR3 consists of 15 residues. Germline CDR1 is SNHLY and CDR2 is FYNNEI. V gave up 9 bases and J gave up 1 base; unmatched junction bases: 5. The CDR3: CASVTSGGTQETQYF. In DNA form, the CDR3 reads TGTGCCAGTGTGACTAGCGGGGGGACCCAAGAGACCCAGTACTTC.